A single sample gave rise to the 25 T cell receptor beta chains below, sequenced in a study of response to subunit inactivated influenza vaccine. One entry per CDR3 protein, called by TCRdb with MiXCR from the RT-PCR reads. The sample lists about 780,000 distinct CDR3 sequences; approximately 17% were seen once. Sequenced here: PBMCs from blood, sampled roughly 5 days after vaccination. The source is a man aged 45-65 years who received an inactivated influenza vaccine.

The chain has TRBV15 and TRBJ1-4; D gene ambiguous. The CDR3 length is 12 residues. The germline V gene encodes CDR1 LNHNV and CDR2 YYDKDF (reference sequence). The V end lost 3 bases, the J end lost 3 bases, and 2 bases lay between the germline ends. The CDR3 loop is CATSRANEKLFF. In DNA, the CDR3 is TGTGCCACCAGCAGGGCTAATGAAAAACTGTTTTTT.

This clonotype was seen once. The CDR3 DNA follows: TGTGCCAGCGCCCCGGGGGGGTTGGAGCAGTTCTTC. Translated, it gives CASAPGGLEQFF. This sequence joins TRBV6-6 and TRBJ2-1; the match to TRBD2 covers 8 bases. V was clipped by 8 bases and J by 10 bases; unmatched bases: 7. CDR3 size: 12 residues. Looked up from germline, CDR1 is MNHNY and CDR2 is SVGAGI (reference sequence).

J is TRBJ2-5 and V is TRBV4-3; TRBD2 matches at 12 bases. The length of the CDR3 is 17 residues. The junction had 7 bases not matched to a gene; V was cut back by 0 bases and J by 5 bases. Germline values: CDR1 LGHNA, CDR2 YSLEER. The CDR3, as DNA: TGCGCCAGCAGCCAAGAACCTAGCGGGGGGGCGTGGGAGACCCAGTACTTC. Its protein product is CASSQEPSGGAWETQYF.

This clonotype has a handful of counts. V is TRBV29-1 and J is TRBJ1-5, with no clear D. The germline CDR1 and CDR2 sequences are SQVTM and ANQGSEA. Between the trimmed V and J ends, which lost 6 bases and 0 bases, there was a span of 9 bases. The CDR3 totals 13 residues. The CDR3: CSVGLDSNQPQHF. The CDR3 region has the DNA TGCAGCGTGGGGTTGGATAGCAATCAGCCCCAGCATTTT.

The sample holds a few counts of this clonotype. The chain has TRBV7-2 and TRBJ1-1, with a possible D match to TRBD1 (5 bases). From germline, CDR1 is SGHTA and CDR2 FQGNSA. The CDR3 is 15 amino acids. V lost 2 bases and J 4 bases, leaving 14 bases between the germline ends. CDR3 sequence: CASSLLFGGTTEAFF. As DNA, the CDR3 is TGTGCCAGCAGCTTATTATTCGGAGGGACCACTGAAGCTTTCTTT.

Many counts were recorded for this clonotype. The CDR3 DNA sequence: TGCGCCAGCCTTGACCCTTCCAATGAGCAGTTCTTC. Translation: CASLDPSNEQFF. The rearrangement joins TRBV5-1 to TRBJ2-1, with D unresolved. Germline values: CDR1 SGHRS, CDR2 YFSETQ. CDR3 length: 12 amino acids. The ends were cut back, 7 bases at V and 6 bases at J, with 11 bases in the middle.

The gene calls are TRBV20-1 and TRBJ2-2, with D possibly being TRBD2 (5 bases). CDR3 length: 16 amino acids. From germline, CDR1 is DFQATT and CDR2 SNEGSKA (reference sequence). V was clipped by 3 bases and J by 0 bases, with 14 bases between them. CDR3 region: CSARDFELANTGELFF. CDR3 nucleotide sequence: TGCAGTGCTAGGGACTTTGAACTCGCGAACACCGGGGAGCTGTTTTTT.

A few counts support this clonotype. V is TRBV5-1 and J is TRBJ2-1; no definite D call. The V end was cut by 6 bases, the J end by 9 bases, with 13 bases between. This CDR3 contains 12 residues. Per germline, CDR1 SGHRS and CDR2 YFSETQ. The CDR3 sequence is CASNDNSPEQFF. In DNA form, the CDR3 reads TGCGCCAGCAATGACAATAGTCCTGAGCAGTTCTTC.

This clonotype was recorded a few times. This chain joins TRBV20-1 and TRBJ1-4; 11 nucleotides align to TRBD1. Germline values: CDR1 DFQATT, CDR2 SNEGSKA (reference sequence). The length of the CDR3 is 15 residues. V lost 5 bases, J lost 7 bases, and 9 bases stayed unmatched. The CDR3 DNA follows: TGCAGTGCTCTCACTGGACAGGGGGCAGGTGAAAAACTGTTTTTT. This gives the protein CSALTGQGAGEKLFF.

In this sample, this clonotype turned up a few times. The chain employs TRBV20-1 and TRBJ2-7; possibly TRBD2 for D (6 bases). Germline V gene data show CDR1 as DFQATT and CDR2 as SNEGSKA (reference sequence). The CDR3 runs 13 residues. V gave up 6 bases and J gave up 2 bases, with 14 bases separating them. The CDR3 protein is CSATGTRAYEQYF. DNA for the CDR3: TGCAGTGCAACCGGGACTCGTGCCTACGAGCAGTACTTC.

This clonotype was detected ten times or more. The V call is TRBV29-1, the J call TRBJ2-2, with TRBD1 matching over 12 bases. Per the germline V gene, CDR1 is SQVTM and CDR2 is ANQGSEA. The CDR3 totals 17 residues. V shed 5 bases and J 0 bases; nucleotides not matched to a gene: 7. The CDR3: CSVRGTGGLANTGELFF. The CDR3 nucleotides read TGCAGCGTTCGCGGGACAGGGGGCTTAGCGAACACCGGGGAGCTGTTTTTT.

The chain combines TRBV3-1 with TRBJ2-5; D is unclear. Germline V gene sequence: CDR1 LGHDT, CDR2 YNNKEL (reference sequence). The CDR3 consists of 13 residues. V was shortened by 2 bases and J by 4 bases, with 8 bases between the two germline ends. Here the CDR3 reads CASSQIGRETQYF. In nucleotides, the CDR3 is TGTGCCAGCAGCCAAATCGGAAGAGAGACCCAGTACTTC.

The genes are TRBV2 and TRBJ2-3; a possible D gene is TRBD2 (5 bases). CDR3 size: 16 residues. Trimming removed 5 bases from V and 4 bases from J, with 19 bases in between. Germline V gives CDR1 SNHLY, CDR2 FYNNEI. Here the CDR3 DNA reads TGTGCCAGCAGTCCCCTGAGGGTTGGTGTGGCAGATACGCAGTATTTT. Translated, it gives CASSPLRVGVADTQYF.

This clonotype was observed a few times. The V call is TRBV12-3 or TRBV12-4, the J call TRBJ1-3; D is unresolved. The CDR3 contains 17 residues. Deletions cut 2 bases from V and 0 bases from J, with 14 bases between. CDR3 nucleotide sequence: TGTGCCAGCAGTTTATACGGGTTAGGTTACTCTGGAAACACCATATATTTT. Residues: CASSLYGLGYSGNTIYF.

This clonotype was counted between two and nine times. This chain links TRBV20-1 with TRBJ2-7; TRBD1 is a possible D gene (6 bases). V lost 1 base to trimming and J lost 0 bases, with 7 bases between them. Germline assignment: CDR1 DFQATT and CDR2 SNEGSKA (reference sequence). The CDR3 runs 13 residues. Here the CDR3 DNA reads TGCAGTGCTAGAGGGACAGACTCCTACGAGCAGTACTTC. Its translation is CSARGTDSYEQYF.

This chain links TRBV7-3 with TRBJ2-1; 9 bases are a match to TRBD2. CDR3 length: 15 residues. The trim removed 5 bases at V and 4 bases at J, leaving 6 bases unmatched. Germline CDR1 reads SGHTA; CDR2 reads FQGTGA. CDR3 DNA sequence: TGTGCCAGCAGCCTTAGCGGGAGCGGATACAATGAGCAGTTCTTC. This sequence encodes CASSLSGSGYNEQFF.

This clonotype was seen more than once but under ten times. J is TRBJ1-2 and V is TRBV25-1; TRBD1 matches at 9 bases. V shed 4 bases, J shed 6 bases, and the junction held 3 bases outside the gene matches. This CDR3 region has 13 residues. The V gene's germline CDR1 is MGHDK and CDR2 SYGVNS. CDR3 residues: CASSGTGVNGYTF. CDR3 nucleotide sequence: TGTGCCAGCAGTGGGACAGGGGTAAATGGCTACACCTTC.

The rearrangement uses TRBV7-2 and TRBJ2-1; D gene unclear. Germline V gives CDR1 SGHTA, CDR2 FQGNSA. The CDR3 is made up of 15 amino acids. V shed 2 bases and J shed 5 bases, with 13 bases lying between them. This CDR3 is CASSLSFGGNNEQFF. As DNA, the CDR3 is TGTGCCAGCAGCTTATCGTTTGGCGGAAACAATGAGCAGTTCTTC. Based on the CDR3 plus reference TRBV7-2 and TRBJ2-1, the full variable domain is GAGVSQSPSNKVTEKGKDVELRCDPISGHTALYWYRQSLGQGLEFLIYFQGNSAPDKSGLPSDRFSAERTGGSVSTLTIQRTQQEDSAVYLCASSLSFGGNNEQFFGPGTRLTVL.

This clonotype was seen more than once but under ten times. J is TRBJ2-5 and V is TRBV20-1; D is possibly TRBD2 (6 bases). There are 14 residues in the CDR3. Trimming stripped 0 bases from V and 0 bases from J, with 8 bases between. The germline V gene encodes CDR1 DFQATT and CDR2 SNEGSKA (reference sequence). CDR3 nucleotides: TGCAGTGCTAGAGACAGGGACTACCAAGAGACCCAGTACTTC. Translation gives CSARDRDYQETQYF.

This clonotype was observed many times. The chain has TRBV20-1 and TRBJ2-7; 9 bases are shared with TRBD1. CDR1 is DFQATT and CDR2 is SNEGSKA in the germline V gene (reference sequence). Unmatched junction bases numbered 10, after V lost 1 base and J lost 0 bases. CDR3 size: 17 residues. The CDR3 bases are TGCAGTGCTAGAGCCAAATGGGACAGGGACCCCTCCTACGAGCAGTACTTC. Amino acids: CSARAKWDRDPSYEQYF.

The rearrangement joins TRBV7-9 to TRBJ1-1, with 11 bases identical to TRBD1. V gave up 2 bases and J gave up 5 bases; unmatched junction bases: 4. Germline V gene data show CDR1 as SEHNR and CDR2 as FQNEAQ (reference sequence). The CDR3 spans 15 residues. CDR3 in amino acids: CASSLLGTGGTEAFF. As DNA, the CDR3 is TGTGCCAGCAGCTTATTAGGGACAGGGGGTACTGAAGCTTTCTTT. Full variable domain (rest looked up from reference TRBV7-9 and TRBJ1-1): DTGVSQNPRHKITKRGQNVTFRCDPISEHNRLYWYRQTLGQGPEFLTYFQNEAQLEKSRLLSDRFSAERPKGSFSTLEIQRTEQGDSAMYLCASSLLGTGGTEAFFGQGTRLTVV.

The CDR3 protein is CASPTGREGRETQYF. Here the CDR3 DNA reads TGTGCCAGCCCGACCGGACGGGAGGGCCGAGAGACCCAGTACTTC. The chain employs TRBV27 and TRBJ2-5; 8 nucleotides align to TRBD2. Germline V lookup: CDR1 MNHEY, CDR2 SMNVEV (reference sequence). This CDR3 has 15 amino acids. The junction had 12 bases not matched to a gene; V was cut back by 8 bases and J by 4 bases.

The rearrangement links TRBV2 to TRBJ2-3; 11 bases are a match to TRBD2. V gave up 2 bases and J gave up 2 bases; unmatched junction bases: 3. Germline-derived CDR1 and CDR2 are SNHLY and FYNNEI. The length of the CDR3 is 16 residues. CDR3 sequence reads: CASSERLAGPTDTQYF. CDR3 coding DNA: TGTGCCAGCAGTGAAAGACTAGCGGGGCCCACAGATACGCAGTATTTT.

This clonotype has a handful of counts. This rearrangement joins TRBV5-1 to TRBJ2-2; tentatively, D is TRBD2 (6 bases). Trimming left V 4 bases short and J 4 bases short, with 14 bases between. There are 15 residues in the CDR3. CDR1 and CDR2 from the germline V gene are SGHRS and YFSETQ. The CDR3 sequence: CASSLARGFTGELFF. The DNA of the CDR3 is TGCGCCAGCAGCCTGGCGCGGGGTTTCACCGGGGAGCTGTTTTTT.

There are a few counts of this clonotype. The genes are TRBV28 and TRBJ2-5, with 9 bases fitting TRBD1. J lost 2 bases, V lost 0 bases, and 1 base had no gene match. The length of the CDR3 is 15 residues. Germline assignment: CDR1 MDHEN and CDR2 SYDVKM. The CDR3 bases are TGTGCCAGCAGTTTATGGGACAGGGGTCAAGAGACCCAGTACTTC. Translation: CASSLWDRGQETQYF.